A selection of T cell receptor beta chains follows, all from one sample in a study of blood T cells in healthy people across ages. One entry per CDR3 protein, called by TCRdb with MiXCR from the 5' RACE reads. The sample lists about 1.6 million distinct CDR3 sequences, roughly a third seen once, with approximately 11% in the top ten. The sequenced material came from blood. The receptors shown here come from a woman aged 30 to 39 in good health. Both conserved end residues are part of each CDR3. A D gene is named only where the DNA matches it firmly. Expanded clones are given a class, and other clones once, few, many or no size at all.

TRBJ2-5	TRBD2	.	TRBV28	TGCGCCAGCAGTTCTCGGGGGCGGGAGGGGATGAAGACCCGGTACTTC	CASSSRGREGMKTRYF
TRBJ2-3	TRBD1	.	TRBV12-3/TRBV12-4	TGTGCCACCCAGGGGGAAGCACATACGCAGTATTTT	CATQGEAHTQYF
TRBJ1-4	.	.	TRBV9	TGTGCCAGCAGCGTAGGATCCAGGGCTAATGAAAAACTGTTTTTT	CASSVGSRANEKLFF
TRBJ2-7	.	.	TRBV27	TGTGCCAGCAGTGCGCACGGGACGAGCACCTACGAGCAGTACTTC	CASSAHGTSTYEQYF
TRBJ2-5	.	.	TRBV6-5	TGTGCCAGCAGTTTTGGGACTCATCAAGAGACCCAGTACTTC	CASSFGTHQETQYF
TRBJ1-1	.	.	TRBV5-6	TGTGCCAGCAGCTTTCCCGGGAGCGAAGCTTTCTTT	CASSFPGSEAFF
TRBJ2-1	.	.	TRBV5-1	TGCGCCAGCAGCTTGTTCGGGGAAGGGGATGAGCAGTTCTTC	CASSLFGEGDEQFF
TRBJ2-1	.	few	TRBV5-1	TGCGCCAGCAGCTTGGGCGGCGAGGGAAAGATTGAGCAGTTCTTC	CASSLGGEGKIEQFF
TRBJ2-7	.	many	TRBV7-9	TGTGCCAGCAGCTTAGTGGCTATTGGCGGCGAGCAGTACTTC	CASSLVAIGGEQYF
TRBJ2-7	TRBD2	.	TRBV20-1	TGCAGTGCTAGCCCGCCAGCGGGAGGGGGGTCGTCCGACCAGTACTTC	CSASPPAGGGSSDQYF
TRBJ2-7	TRBD2	.	TRBV5-1	TGCGCCAGCAGCTTGGTGGCGAGCGGGGGGTTTTACAATGAGCAGTACTTC	CASSLVASGGFYNEQYF
TRBJ1-2	.	once	TRBV5-6	TGTGCCAGCAGCTTTGGCGGGGGAGTGTACACCTTC	CASSFGGGVYTF
TRBJ2-6	.	.	TRBV28	TGTGCCAGCAGTTCCCCAAAGACGCTCTCTGGGGCCAACGTCCTGACTTTC	CASSSPKTLSGANVLTF
TRBJ1-5	.	many	TRBV28	TGTGCCACCAGGGACCGAGTGAACAATCAGCCCCAGCATTTT	CATRDRVNNQPQHF
TRBJ2-5	TRBD2	.	TRBV7-6	TGTGCCAGCAGCTTAGTACAAGCGGGGGAGCAGTACTTC	CASSLVQAGEQYF
TRBJ2-7	.	.	TRBV21-1	TGTGCCAGCAGCAAAGGGGCAGGGACGAGGGACGAGCAGTACTTC	CASSKGAGTRDEQYF
TRBJ2-1	.	many	TRBV6-5	TGTGCCAGCAGCCAGGGTTTCCGCAATGAGCAGTTCTTC	CASSQGFRNEQFF
TRBJ1-4	.	.	TRBV3-1	TGTGCCAGCAGCTCAGTCCATCGGGGCCTAAATGAAAAACTGTTTTTT	CASSSVHRGLNEKLFF
TRBJ1-4	.	.	TRBV20-1	TGCAGTGCTCAAGAAGGGGGGGAGAAACTGTTTTTT	CSAQEGGEKLFF
TRBJ2-7	.	.	TRBV5-1	TGCGCCAGCAGCTTGGACGGGGGACAGAGAGACTACGAGCAGTACTTC	CASSLDGGQRDYEQYF
TRBJ2-7	TRBD2	.	TRBV5-1	TGCGCCAGCAGCTCGACTAGCGGGACCTACAATGAGCAGTACTTC	CASSSTSGTYNEQYF
TRBJ1-5	.	.	TRBV6-5	TGTGCCAGCAGGCCGACCGTTTATCAGCCCCAGCATTTT	CASRPTVYQPQHF
TRBJ2-7	TRBD1	.	TRBV20-1	TGCAGTGCTAGCGGGGACAGGGTCTCCTACGAGCAGTACTTC	CSASGDRVSYEQYF
TRBJ2-5	TRBD2	.	TRBV28	TGTGCCAGCAGTCTCTCGGGCGGGGGAAGGAAGACCCAGTACTTC	CASSLSGGGRKTQYF
TRBJ1-2	.	.	TRBV9	TGTGCCAGCAGCGGGCGAGCTAACTATGGCTACACCTTC	CASSGRANYGYTF
TRBJ2-1	TRBD1	.	TRBV5-1	TGCGCCAGCAGCTTGCCGGGACAGGGTGGGAATGAGCAGTTCTTC	CASSLPGQGGNEQFF
TRBJ2-7	.	few	TRBV5-6	TGTGCCAGCAGCTTGGCGGCGGGGTACCACGAAGCCTACGAGCAGTACTTC	CASSLAAGYHEAYEQYF
TRBJ2-3	.	few	TRBV4-1	TGCGCCAGCGCGGCTTCAGGGGCTAGCACAGATACGCAGTATTTT	CASAASGASTDTQYF
TRBJ1-2	TRBD1	.	TRBV5-6	TGTGCCAGCAGCTCGGACAGGGCGGGTCATGGCTACACCTTC	CASSSDRAGHGYTF
TRBJ2-1	TRBD2	.	TRBV25-1	TGTGCCAGCAGTGACGGACTAGCGATCTACAATGAGCAGTTCTTC	CASSDGLAIYNEQFF
TRBJ2-5	TRBD2	few	TRBV20-1	TGCAGTGCTAGTCGGGGGAGGGTTGAGACCCAGTACTTC	CSASRGRVETQYF
TRBJ2-7	TRBD1	.	TRBV30	TGTGCCTCTTCGACTCGGGACAGACACTACGAGCAGTACTTC	CASSTRDRHYEQYF
TRBJ1-1	.	.	TRBV5-6	TGTGCCAGCAGCATAAAGACCCGGAGGAACACTGAAGCTTTCTTT	CASSIKTRRNTEAFF
TRBJ2-1	TRBD1	.	TRBV30	TGTGCCTGGGACCGGGACAGAGCCTACAATGAGCAGTTCTTC	CAWDRDRAYNEQFF
TRBJ2-5	TRBD2	few	TRBV6-5	TGTGCCAGCAGCCTCCGACTAGCGGGTCTGGAGACCCAGTACTTC	CASSLRLAGLETQYF
TRBJ1-6	TRBD1	.	TRBV3-1	TGTGCCAGCAGCCAAGATGGCGGGACAGGGAATTCACCCCTCCACTTT	CASSQDGGTGNSPLHF
TRBJ2-2	TRBD2	.	TRBV28	TGTGCCAGCAGTGGGGCGGGAGGGCCGTCGGAGGAGCTGTTTTTT	CASSGAGGPSEELFF
TRBJ2-5	.	few	TRBV7-9	TGTGCCAGCAGCCGACCCCTAGGGACCCAGTACTTC	CASSRPLGTQYF
TRBJ2-5	TRBD1	many	TRBV12-3/TRBV12-4	TGTGCCAGCAGCTACCCTGGGACAGACGCAGGGACCCAGTACTTC	CASSYPGTDAGTQYF
TRBJ2-7	TRBD1	once	TRBV25-1	TGTGCCAGCAGTAGAGCCGGGACAGGGGGTTACGAGCAGTACTTC	CASSRAGTGGYEQYF
TRBJ1-6	.	.	TRBV24-1	TGTGCCACCAGTGAATACAAATTTACGGGATCCTATAATTCACCCCTCCACTTT	CATSEYKFTGSYNSPLHF
TRBJ2-3	TRBD2	.	TRBV20-1	TGCAGTACAGAAGCGGGAGAGGGAACAGATACGCAGTATTTT	CSTEAGEGTDTQYF